This TCR beta chain derives from a study of early T cells in non-severe SARS-CoV-2 infection. Separate cDNA molecules each had unique molecular identifiers attached to them. A single record per CDR3 protein comes from TCRdb applying MiXCR to the 5' RACE reads. The table has 95,000 to 100,000 distinct CDR3 sequences, approximately 13% seen once. Per the germline V gene, CDR1 is SGHDT and CDR2 is YYEEEE. V was pared by 4 bases and J by 5 bases, with 19 bases between. The CDR3 covers 16 residues. The rearrangement uses TRBV5-6 and TRBJ2-4; tentatively, D is TRBD1 (6 bases). The TCR originated in an adult who was a healthcare worker with PCR-confirmed SARS-CoV-2 infection or an uninfected control (not recorded which). The sequencing input was whole blood. This CDR3 is CASSMVGAGVQNIQYF. CDR3 DNA sequence: TGTGCCAGCAGCATGGTTGGGGCAGGGGTTCAAAACATTCAGTACTTC.